These 5 T cell receptor beta chains were all obtained from the same sample, sequenced in a study of blood T cell repertoires in COVID-19. Measured with immunoSEQ multiplex PCR; TCRdb has only the in-frame clones, and not every one. The sample consists of more than 400,000 clones, around 90% of them appearing once. The sequenced sample was PBMCs or T cells enriched from blood (not recorded which). All receptors come from a woman younger than 30 who had recovered from COVID-19.

This clone was seen just once. The chain uses TRBV11-3 and TRBJ1-2; possible D gene TRBD1, 6 bases. Looked up from germline, CDR1 is SGHNT and CDR2 is YENEEA. The V gene lost 0 bases and the J gene lost 4 bases, with 12 bases spanning the gap. The CDR3 consists of 15 residues. CDR3 sequence: CASSLDRQGSYGYTF. DNA for the CDR3: TGTGCCAGCAGCTTAGACAGGCAGGGGAGCTATGGCTACACCTTC.

This chain joins TRBV27 and TRBJ2-2, with D unclear. The germline gives CDR1 MNHEY, CDR2 SMNVEV (reference sequence). V dropped 3 bases and J dropped 6 bases, with 5 bases sitting between them. This CDR3 has 12 amino acids. The CDR3 DNA reads as TGTGCCAGCAGTTTGCGATCCGGGGAGCTGTTTTTT. It encodes CASSLRSGELFF.

This clone was observed a handful of times. The rearrangement links TRBV2 to TRBJ1-1; no clear D gene. The CDR3 is 14 residues long. Trimming shortened V by 4 bases and J by 2 bases, and 11 bases separated the two germline ends. CDR1 is SNHLY and CDR2 is FYNNEI in the germline V gene. The CDR3 nucleotides are TGTGCCAGCAGTGCTGGCACCATAAACACTGAAGCTTTCTTT. Translated: CASSAGTINTEAFF. Drawing the rest from reference TRBV2 and TRBJ1-1, the complete variable domain is EPEVTQTPSHQVTQMGQEVILRCVPISNHLYFYWYRQILGQKVEFLVSFYNNEISEKSEIFDDQFSVERPDGSNFTLKIRSTKLEDSAMYFCASSAGTINTEAFFGQGTRLTVV.

The V gene is TRBV7-2, the J gene TRBJ2-3, with 9 bases that match TRBD2. Per germline, CDR1 SGHTA and CDR2 FQGNSA. This CDR3 has 18 amino acids. V shed 1 base, J shed 2 bases, and the junction held 10 bases outside the gene matches. The CDR3 region has the DNA TGTGCCAGCAGCTTAGATTTACAGCGGGGGGCCGACACAGATACGCAGTATTTT. Protein sequence: CASSLDLQRGADTDTQYF.

This clone was detected only once. This chain joins TRBV2 and TRBJ2-3; 8 nucleotides align to TRBD1. This CDR3 is 16 amino acids long. CDR1 is SNHLY and CDR2 is FYNNEI in the germline V gene. The J segment lost 2 bases and the V segment lost 4 bases, leaving 8 bases of the junction unmatched. CDR3 protein: CASSALDRAPTDTQYF. In DNA, the CDR3 is TGTGCCAGCAGTGCCCTGGACAGGGCACCCACAGATACGCAGTATTTT.